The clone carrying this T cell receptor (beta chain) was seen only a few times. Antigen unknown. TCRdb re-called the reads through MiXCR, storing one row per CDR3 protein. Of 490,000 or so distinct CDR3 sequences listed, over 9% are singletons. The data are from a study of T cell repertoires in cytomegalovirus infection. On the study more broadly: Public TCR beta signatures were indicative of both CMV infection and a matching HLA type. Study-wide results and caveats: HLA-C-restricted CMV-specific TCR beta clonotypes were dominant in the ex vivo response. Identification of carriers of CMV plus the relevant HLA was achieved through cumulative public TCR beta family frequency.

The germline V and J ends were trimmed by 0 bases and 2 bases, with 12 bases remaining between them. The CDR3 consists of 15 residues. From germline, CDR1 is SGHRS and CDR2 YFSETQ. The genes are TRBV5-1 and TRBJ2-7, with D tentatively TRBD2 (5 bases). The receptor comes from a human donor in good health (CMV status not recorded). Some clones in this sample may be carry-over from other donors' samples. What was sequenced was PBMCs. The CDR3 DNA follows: TGCGCCAGCAGCTTGGATCCGGGGAGCACCTACGAGCAGTACTTC. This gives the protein CASSLDPGSTYEQYF.